This T cell receptor (beta chain) was sequenced for a study of cytomegalovirus exposure and HLA in healthy donors. Overall study findings and caveats: A later analysis found first-cohort TCR clusters tended to co-occur in the approximately 110 validation repertoires. Through in vitro validation, a few CMV-associated chains were shown to be specific for CMV antigens. Listed as cytomegalovirus-associated were roughly 180 TCR beta chains.

This clone is a singleton in its sample. Its matching antigen is unknown. Clones were read by immunoSEQ multiplex PCR, and TCRdb kept only the in-frame ones, dropping some. The sample yields under 300,000 clones, roughly 90% seen once. Among the 120 subjects of the validation cohort, separate from the 666-subject first cohort, were the donors. The TCR comes from a woman aged 18-30 years in good health and CMV-seronegative. The sequencing input was PBMCs.

The CDR3 sequence is CASSLAGGGVTEAFF. The CDR3 coding sequence is TGCGCCAGCAGCCTGGCTGGAGGAGGGGTCACTGAAGCTTTCTTT. This chain uses TRBV4-1 with TRBJ1-1; tentative D call: TRBD1 (5 bases). V dropped 4 bases and J dropped 4 bases, with 16 bases sitting between them. CDR1 MGHRA and CDR2 YSYEKL come from the germline V gene. The CDR3 contains 15 residues.